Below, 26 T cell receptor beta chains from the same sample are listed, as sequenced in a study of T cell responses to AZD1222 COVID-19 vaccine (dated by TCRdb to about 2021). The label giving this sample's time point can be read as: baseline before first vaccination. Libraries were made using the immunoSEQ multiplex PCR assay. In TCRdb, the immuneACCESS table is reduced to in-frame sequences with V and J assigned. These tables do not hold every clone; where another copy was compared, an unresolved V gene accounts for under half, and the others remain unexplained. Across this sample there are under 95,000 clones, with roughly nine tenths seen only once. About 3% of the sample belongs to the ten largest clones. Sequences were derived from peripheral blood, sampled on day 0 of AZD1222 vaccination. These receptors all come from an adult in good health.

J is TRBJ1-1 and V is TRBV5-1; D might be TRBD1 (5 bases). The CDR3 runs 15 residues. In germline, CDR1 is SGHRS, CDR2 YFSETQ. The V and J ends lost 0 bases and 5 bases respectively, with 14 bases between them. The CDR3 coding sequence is TGCGCCAGCAGCTTGGAGCTTGGGGCGAGGACTGAAGCTTTCTTT. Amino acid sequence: CASSLELGARTEAFF.

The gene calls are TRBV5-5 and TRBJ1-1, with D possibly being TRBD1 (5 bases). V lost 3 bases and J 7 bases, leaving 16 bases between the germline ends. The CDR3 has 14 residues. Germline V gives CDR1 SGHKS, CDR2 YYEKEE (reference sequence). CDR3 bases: TGTGCCAGCAGCTACGGGGGTTCAGCTAGTGAAGCTTTCTTT. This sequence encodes CASSYGGSASEAFF.

The CDR3 loop reads CASSRTENQPQHF. The CDR3, as DNA: TGTGCCAGCAGTCGGACAGAGAATCAGCCCCAGCATTTT. This chain connects TRBV12-3 or TRBV12-4 to TRBJ1-5; tentatively, D is TRBD1 (6 bases). The CDR3 totals 13 residues. V was shortened by 5 bases and J by 4 bases, with 9 bases between the two germline ends.

CDR3 region: CASRLGQGDTGELFF. As DNA, the CDR3 is TGTGCCAGCAGGTTGGGACAGGGTGACACCGGGGAGCTGTTTTTT. The chain uses TRBV2 and TRBJ2-2, with 9 bases identical to TRBD1. The CDR3 loop spans 15 amino acids. Germline V gene sequence: CDR1 SNHLY, CDR2 FYNNEI. V was clipped by 6 bases and J by 3 bases; unmatched bases: 5.

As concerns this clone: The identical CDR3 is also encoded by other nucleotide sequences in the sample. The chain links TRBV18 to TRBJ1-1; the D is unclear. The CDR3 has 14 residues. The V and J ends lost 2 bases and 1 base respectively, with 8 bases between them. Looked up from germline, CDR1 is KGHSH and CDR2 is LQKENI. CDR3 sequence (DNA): TGTGCCAGCTCACCAAGCTCCAGGAACACTGAAGCTTTCTTT. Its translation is CASSPSSRNTEAFF.

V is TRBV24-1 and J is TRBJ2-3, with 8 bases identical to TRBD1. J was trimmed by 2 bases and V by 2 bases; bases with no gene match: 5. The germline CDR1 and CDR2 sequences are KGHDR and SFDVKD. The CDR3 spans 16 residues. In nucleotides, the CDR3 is TGTGCCACCAGTGATTGGACAGGGACCAACACAGATACGCAGTATTTT. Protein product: CATSDWTGTNTDTQYF.

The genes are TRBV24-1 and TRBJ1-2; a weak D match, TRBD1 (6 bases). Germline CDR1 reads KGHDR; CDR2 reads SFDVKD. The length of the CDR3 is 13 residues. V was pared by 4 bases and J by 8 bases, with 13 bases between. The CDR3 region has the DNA TGTGCCACCAGTGACCTGGACAGTTACGGCTACACCTTC. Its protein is CATSDLDSYGYTF.

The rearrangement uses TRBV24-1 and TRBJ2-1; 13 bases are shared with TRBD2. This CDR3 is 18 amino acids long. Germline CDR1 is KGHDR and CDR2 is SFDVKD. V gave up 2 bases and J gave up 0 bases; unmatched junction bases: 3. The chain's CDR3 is CATSDYGTSGNSYNEQFF. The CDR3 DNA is TGTGCCACCAGTGATTACGGGACTAGCGGGAACTCCTACAATGAGCAGTTCTTC.

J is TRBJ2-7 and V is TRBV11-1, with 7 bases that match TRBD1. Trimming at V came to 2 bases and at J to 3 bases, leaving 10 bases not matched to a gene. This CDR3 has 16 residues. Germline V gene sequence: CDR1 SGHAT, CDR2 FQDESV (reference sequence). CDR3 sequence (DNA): TGTGCCAGCAGCTTACAACAGACAGGGATGGGCTACGAGCAGTACTTC. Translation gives CASSLQQTGMGYEQYF.

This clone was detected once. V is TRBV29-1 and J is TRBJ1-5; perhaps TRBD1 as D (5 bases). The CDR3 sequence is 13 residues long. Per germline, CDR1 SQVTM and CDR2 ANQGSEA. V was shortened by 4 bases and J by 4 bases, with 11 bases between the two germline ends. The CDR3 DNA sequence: TGCAGCGTTGTCACAGGTACAAATCAGCCCCAGCATTTT. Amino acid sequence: CSVVTGTNQPQHF. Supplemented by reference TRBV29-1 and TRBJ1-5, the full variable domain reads SAVISQKPSRDICQRGTSLTIQCQVDSQVTMMFWYRQQPGQSLTLIATANQGSEATYESGFVIDKFPISRPNLTFSTLTVSNMSPEDSSIYLCSVVTGTNQPQHFGDGTRLSIL.

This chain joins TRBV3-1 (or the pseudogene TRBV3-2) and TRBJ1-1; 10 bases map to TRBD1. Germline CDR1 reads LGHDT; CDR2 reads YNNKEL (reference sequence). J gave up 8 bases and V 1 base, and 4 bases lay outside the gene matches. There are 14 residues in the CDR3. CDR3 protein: CASSQGTGGLEAFF. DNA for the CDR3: TGTGCCAGCAGCCAAGGGACAGGGGGTCTCGAAGCTTTCTTT.

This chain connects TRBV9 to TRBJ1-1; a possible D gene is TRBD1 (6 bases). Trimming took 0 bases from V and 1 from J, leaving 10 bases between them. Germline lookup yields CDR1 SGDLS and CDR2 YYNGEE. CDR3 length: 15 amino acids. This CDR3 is CASSVAGRGNTEAFF. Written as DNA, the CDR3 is TGTGCCAGCAGCGTAGCTGGCAGGGGGAACACTGAAGCTTTCTTT.

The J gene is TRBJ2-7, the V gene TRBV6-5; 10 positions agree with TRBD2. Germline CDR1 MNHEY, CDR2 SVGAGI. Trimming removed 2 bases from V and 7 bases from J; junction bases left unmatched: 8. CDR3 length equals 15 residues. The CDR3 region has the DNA TGTGCCAGCAGTTACGCGGCTAGCGGGAGCGTTGAGCAGTACTTC. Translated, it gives CASSYAASGSVEQYF.

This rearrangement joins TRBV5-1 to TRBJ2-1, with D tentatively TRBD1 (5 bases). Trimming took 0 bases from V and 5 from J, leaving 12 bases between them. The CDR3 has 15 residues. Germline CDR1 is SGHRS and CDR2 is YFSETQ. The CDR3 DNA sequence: TGCGCCAGCAGCTTGGCTCAGGGCCGTCACAATGAGCAGTTCTTC. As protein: CASSLAQGRHNEQFF.

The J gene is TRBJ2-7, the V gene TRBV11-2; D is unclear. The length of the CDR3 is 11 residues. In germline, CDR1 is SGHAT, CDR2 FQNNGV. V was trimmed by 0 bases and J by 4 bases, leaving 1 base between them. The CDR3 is CASSLDYEQYF. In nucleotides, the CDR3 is TGTGCCAGCAGCTTAGATTACGAGCAGTACTTC.

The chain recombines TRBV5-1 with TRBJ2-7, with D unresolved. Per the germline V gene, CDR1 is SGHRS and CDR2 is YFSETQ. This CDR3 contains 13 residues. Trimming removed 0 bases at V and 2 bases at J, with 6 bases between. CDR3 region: CASSLASPYEQYF. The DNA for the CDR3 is TGCGCCAGCAGCTTGGCCAGTCCCTACGAGCAGTACTTC.

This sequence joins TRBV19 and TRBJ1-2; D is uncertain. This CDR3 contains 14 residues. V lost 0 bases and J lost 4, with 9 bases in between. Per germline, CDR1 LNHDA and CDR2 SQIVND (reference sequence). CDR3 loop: CASSIDGEGYGYTF. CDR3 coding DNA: TGTGCCAGTAGTATAGACGGGGAGGGCTATGGCTACACCTTC.

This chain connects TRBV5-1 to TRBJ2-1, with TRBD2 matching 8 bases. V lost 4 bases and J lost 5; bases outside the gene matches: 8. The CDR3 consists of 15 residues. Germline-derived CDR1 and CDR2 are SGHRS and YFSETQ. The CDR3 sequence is CASSLGLAGDNEQFF. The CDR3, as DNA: TGCGCCAGCAGCCTGGGGCTAGCGGGCGACAATGAGCAGTTCTTC.

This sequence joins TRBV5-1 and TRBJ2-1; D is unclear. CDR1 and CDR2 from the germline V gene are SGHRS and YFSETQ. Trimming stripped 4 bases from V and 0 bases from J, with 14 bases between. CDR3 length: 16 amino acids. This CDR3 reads CASSPVPGLSYNEQFF. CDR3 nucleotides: TGCGCCAGCAGCCCCGTACCCGGGCTCTCCTACAATGAGCAGTTCTTC. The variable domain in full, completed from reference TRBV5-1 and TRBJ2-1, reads KAGVTQTPRYLIKTRGQQVTLSCSPISGHRSVSWYQQTPGQGLQFLFEYFSETQRNKGNFPGRFSGRQFSNSRSEMNVSTLELGDSALYLCASSPVPGLSYNEQFFGPGTRLTVL.

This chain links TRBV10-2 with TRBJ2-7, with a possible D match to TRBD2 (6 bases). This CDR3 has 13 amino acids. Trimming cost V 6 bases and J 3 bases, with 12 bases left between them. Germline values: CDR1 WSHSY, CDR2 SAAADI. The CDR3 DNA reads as TGCGCCAGCAGGGAGGGCCACATCTACGAGCAGTACTTC. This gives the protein CASREGHIYEQYF.

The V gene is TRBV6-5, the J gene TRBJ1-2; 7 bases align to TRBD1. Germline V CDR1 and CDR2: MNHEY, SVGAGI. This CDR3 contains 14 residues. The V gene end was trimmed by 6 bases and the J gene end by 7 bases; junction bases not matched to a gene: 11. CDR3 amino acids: CASRSGTVVGGYTF. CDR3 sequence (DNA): TGTGCCAGCAGATCGGGGACAGTTGTAGGTGGCTACACCTTC.

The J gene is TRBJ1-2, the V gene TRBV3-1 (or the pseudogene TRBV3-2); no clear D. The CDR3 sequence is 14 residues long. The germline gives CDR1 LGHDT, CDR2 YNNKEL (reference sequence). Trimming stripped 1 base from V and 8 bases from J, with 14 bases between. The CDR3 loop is CASSQGESLWGYTF. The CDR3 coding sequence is TGTGCCAGCAGCCAAGGCGAGAGCCTTTGGGGCTACACCTTC.

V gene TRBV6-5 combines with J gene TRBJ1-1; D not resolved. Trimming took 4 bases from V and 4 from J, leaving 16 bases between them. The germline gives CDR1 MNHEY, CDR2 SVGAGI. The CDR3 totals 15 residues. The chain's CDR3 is CASSFRPDASTEAFF. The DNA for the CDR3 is TGTGCCAGCAGTTTCCGACCCGATGCGAGCACTGAAGCTTTCTTT.

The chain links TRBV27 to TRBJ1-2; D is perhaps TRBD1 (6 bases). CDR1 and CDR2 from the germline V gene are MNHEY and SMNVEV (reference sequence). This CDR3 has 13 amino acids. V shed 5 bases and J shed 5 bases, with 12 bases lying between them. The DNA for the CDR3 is TGTGCCAGCAGTAGGGGGGCGGTGTATGGCTACACCTTC. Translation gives CASSRGAVYGYTF.

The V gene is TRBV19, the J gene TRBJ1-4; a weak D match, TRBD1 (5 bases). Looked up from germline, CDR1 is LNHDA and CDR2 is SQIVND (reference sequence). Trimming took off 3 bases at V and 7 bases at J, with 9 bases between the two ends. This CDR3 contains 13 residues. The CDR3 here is CASSIGGVEKLFF. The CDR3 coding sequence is TGTGCCAGTAGTATCGGAGGGGTTGAAAAACTGTTTTTT.

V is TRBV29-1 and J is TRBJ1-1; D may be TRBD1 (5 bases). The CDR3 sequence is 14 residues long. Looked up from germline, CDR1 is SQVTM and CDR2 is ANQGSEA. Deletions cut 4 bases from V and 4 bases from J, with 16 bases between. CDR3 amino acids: CSVALEGVATEAFF. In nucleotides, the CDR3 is TGCAGCGTTGCGCTAGAAGGGGTGGCCACTGAAGCTTTCTTT.